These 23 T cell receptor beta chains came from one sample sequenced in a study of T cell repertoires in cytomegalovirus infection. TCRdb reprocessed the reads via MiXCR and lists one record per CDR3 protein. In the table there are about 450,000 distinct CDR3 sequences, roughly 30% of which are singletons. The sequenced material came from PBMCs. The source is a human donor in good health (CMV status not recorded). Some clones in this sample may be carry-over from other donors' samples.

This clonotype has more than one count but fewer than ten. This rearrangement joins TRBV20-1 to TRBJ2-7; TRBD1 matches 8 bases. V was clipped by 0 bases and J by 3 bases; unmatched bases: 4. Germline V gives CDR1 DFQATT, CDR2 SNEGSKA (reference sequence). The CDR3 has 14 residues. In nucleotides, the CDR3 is TGCAGTGCTAGAGATCTGGACAGGGACTACGAGCAGTACTTC. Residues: CSARDLDRDYEQYF.

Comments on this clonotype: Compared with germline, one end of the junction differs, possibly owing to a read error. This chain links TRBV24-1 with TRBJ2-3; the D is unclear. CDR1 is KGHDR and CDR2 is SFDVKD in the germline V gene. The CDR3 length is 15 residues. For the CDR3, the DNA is TGTGACACCAGTTGTAGAAGAGAAGGCACAGATACGCAGTATTTT. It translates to CDTSCRREGTDTQYF.

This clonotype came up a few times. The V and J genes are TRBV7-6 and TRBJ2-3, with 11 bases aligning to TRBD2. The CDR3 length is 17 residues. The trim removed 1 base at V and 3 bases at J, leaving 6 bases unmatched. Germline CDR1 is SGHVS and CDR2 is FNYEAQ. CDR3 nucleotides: TGTGCCAGCAGCTTAGGTCTAGCGGGGGGCCCAACAGATACGCAGTATTTT. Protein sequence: CASSLGLAGGPTDTQYF. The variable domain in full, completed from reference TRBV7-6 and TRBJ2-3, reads GAGVSQSPRYKVTKRGQDVALRCDPISGHVSLYWYRQALGQGPEFLTYFNYEAQQDKSGLPNDRFSAERPEGSISTLTIQRTEQRDSAMYRCASSLGLAGGPTDTQYFGPGTRLTVL.

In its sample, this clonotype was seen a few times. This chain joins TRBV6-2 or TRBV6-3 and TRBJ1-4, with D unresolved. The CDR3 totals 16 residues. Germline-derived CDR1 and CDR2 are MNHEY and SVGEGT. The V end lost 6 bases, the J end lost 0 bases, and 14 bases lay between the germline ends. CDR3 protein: CASSPGRGPTNEKLFF. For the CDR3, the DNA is TGTGCCAGCAGCCCCGGACGAGGCCCAACTAATGAAAAACTGTTTTTT.

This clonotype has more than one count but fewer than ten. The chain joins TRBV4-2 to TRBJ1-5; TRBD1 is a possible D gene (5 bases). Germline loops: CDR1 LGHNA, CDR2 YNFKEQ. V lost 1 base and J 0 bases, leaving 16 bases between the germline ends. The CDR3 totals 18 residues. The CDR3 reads CASSQGLPGGPSNQPQHF. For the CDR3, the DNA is TGTGCCAGCAGCCAAGGGCTCCCTGGGGGACCTAGCAATCAGCCCCAGCATTTT.

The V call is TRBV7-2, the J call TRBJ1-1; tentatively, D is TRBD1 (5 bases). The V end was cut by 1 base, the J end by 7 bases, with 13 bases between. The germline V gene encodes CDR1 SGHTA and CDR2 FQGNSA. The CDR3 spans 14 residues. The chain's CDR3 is CASSLGLGTGEAFF. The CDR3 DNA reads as TGTGCCAGCAGCTTAGGGCTAGGGACGGGTGAAGCTTTCTTT.

CDR3 loop: CASSPPTGESTEAFF. CDR3 nucleotide sequence: TGTGCCAGCAGCCCGCCGACAGGGGAGAGCACTGAAGCTTTCTTT. The chain couples TRBV5-4 to TRBJ1-1; TRBD1 aligns across 8 bases. Germline V CDR1 and CDR2: SGHNT, YYREEE (reference sequence). The CDR3 is 15 amino acids. J lost 4 bases, V lost 4 bases, and 9 bases had no gene match.

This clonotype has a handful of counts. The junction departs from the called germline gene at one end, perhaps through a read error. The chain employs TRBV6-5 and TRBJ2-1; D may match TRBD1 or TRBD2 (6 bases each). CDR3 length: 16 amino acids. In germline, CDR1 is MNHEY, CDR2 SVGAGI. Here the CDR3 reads CASSLQPGAIYNEQFF. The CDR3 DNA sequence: TGTGCCAGTAGTTTACAGCCGGGGGCGATTTACAATGAGCAGTTCTTC.

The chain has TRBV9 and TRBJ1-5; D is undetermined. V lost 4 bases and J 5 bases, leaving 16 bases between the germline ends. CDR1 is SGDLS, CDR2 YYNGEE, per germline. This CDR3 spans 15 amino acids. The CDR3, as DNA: TGTGCCAGCAGCATAGAGGACGGGCCACATCAGCCCCAGCATTTT. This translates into CASSIEDGPHQPQHF.

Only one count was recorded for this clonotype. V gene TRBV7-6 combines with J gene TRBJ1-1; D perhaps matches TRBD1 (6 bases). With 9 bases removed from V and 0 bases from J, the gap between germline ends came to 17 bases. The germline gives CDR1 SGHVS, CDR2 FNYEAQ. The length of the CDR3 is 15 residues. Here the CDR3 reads CASYARGNLNTEAFF. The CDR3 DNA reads TGTGCCAGTTACGCCAGGGGTAACCTGAACACTGAAGCTTTCTTT. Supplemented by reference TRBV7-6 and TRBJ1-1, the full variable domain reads GAGVSQSPRYKVTKRGQDVALRCDPISGHVSLYWYRQALGQGPEFLTYFNYEAQQDKSGLPNDRFSAERPEGSISTLTIQRTEQRDSAMYRCASYARGNLNTEAFFGQGTRLTVV.

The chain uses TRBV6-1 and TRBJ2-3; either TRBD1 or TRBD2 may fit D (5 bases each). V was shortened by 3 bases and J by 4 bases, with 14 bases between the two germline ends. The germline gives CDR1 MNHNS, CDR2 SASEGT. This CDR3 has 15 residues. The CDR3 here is CASSDSGRGADTQYF. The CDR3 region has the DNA TGTGCCAGCAGTGACTCCGGGCGAGGGGCAGATACGCAGTATTTT.

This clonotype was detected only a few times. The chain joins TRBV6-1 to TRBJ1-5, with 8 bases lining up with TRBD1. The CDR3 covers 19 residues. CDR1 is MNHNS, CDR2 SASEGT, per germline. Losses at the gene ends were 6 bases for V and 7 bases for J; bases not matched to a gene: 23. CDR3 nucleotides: TGTGCCAGCAGAGCTCTAGGACAGGGCTTTCCCGATTTTAGGCAGCCCCAGCATTTT. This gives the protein CASRALGQGFPDFRQPQHF.

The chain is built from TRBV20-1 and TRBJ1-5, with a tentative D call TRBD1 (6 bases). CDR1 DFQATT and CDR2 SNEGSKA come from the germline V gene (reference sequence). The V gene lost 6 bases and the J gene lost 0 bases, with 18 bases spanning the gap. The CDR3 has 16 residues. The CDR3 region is CSATASIQGSNQPQHF. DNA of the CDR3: TGCAGTGCCACCGCCTCTATACAGGGTAGCAATCAGCCCCAGCATTTT.

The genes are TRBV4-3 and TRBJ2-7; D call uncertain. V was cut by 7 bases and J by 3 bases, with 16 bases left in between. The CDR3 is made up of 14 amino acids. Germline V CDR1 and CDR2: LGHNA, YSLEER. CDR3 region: CASTPGRINYEQYF. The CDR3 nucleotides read TGCGCCAGCACCCCGGGCCGAATCAACTACGAGCAGTACTTC.

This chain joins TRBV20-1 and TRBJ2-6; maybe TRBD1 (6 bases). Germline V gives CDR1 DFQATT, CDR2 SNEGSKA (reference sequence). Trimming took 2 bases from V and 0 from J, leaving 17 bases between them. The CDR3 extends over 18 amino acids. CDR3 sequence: CSARNSGTMFSGANVLTF. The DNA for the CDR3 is TGCAGTGCTAGAAACTCCGGGACAATGTTCTCTGGGGCCAACGTCCTGACTTTC.

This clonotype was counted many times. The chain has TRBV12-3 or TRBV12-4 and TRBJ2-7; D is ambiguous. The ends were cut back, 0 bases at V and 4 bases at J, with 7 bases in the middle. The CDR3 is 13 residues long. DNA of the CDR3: TGTGCCAGCAGTTTAGCCCCATTATACGAGCAGTACTTC. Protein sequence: CASSLAPLYEQYF.

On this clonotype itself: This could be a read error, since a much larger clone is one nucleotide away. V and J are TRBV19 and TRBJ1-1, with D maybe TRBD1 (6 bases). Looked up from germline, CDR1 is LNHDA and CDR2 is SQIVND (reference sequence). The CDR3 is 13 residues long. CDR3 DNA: TGTGCCAGTAGAGGGGGGGTGAACACTGAAGCTTTATTT. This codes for CASRGGVNTEALF.

The CDR3 sequence: CASSLEMILTDTQYF. The CDR3 nucleotides read TGTGCCAGCAGCTTAGAAATGATCCTCACAGATACGCAGTATTTT. The rearrangement uses TRBV7-6 and TRBJ2-3; D is ambiguous. CDR1 and CDR2 from the germline V gene are SGHVS and FNYEAQ. Trimming took off 1 base at V and 2 bases at J, with 10 bases between the two ends. CDR3 length: 15 residues.

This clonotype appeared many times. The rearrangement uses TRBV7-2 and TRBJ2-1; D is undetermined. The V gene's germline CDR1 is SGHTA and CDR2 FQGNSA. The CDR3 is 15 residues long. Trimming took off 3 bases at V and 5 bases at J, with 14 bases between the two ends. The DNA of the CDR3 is TGTGCCAGCAGCTTGGTTCGAGGAATTCACAATGAGCAGTTCTTC. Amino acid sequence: CASSLVRGIHNEQFF.

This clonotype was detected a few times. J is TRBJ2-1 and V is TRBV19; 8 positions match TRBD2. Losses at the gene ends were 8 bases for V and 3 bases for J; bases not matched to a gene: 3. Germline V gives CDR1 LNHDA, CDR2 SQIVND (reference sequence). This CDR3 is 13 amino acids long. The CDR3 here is CASQSGGYNEQFF. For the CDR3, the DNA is TGTGCCAGTCAAAGCGGGGGCTACAATGAGCAGTTCTTC.

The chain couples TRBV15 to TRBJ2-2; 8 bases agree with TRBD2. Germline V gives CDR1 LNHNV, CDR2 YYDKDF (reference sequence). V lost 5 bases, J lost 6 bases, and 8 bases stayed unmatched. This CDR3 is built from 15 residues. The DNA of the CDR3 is TGTGCCACCAGCGGCCGCGGGGGGCTGGCCGGGGAGCTGTTTTTT. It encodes CATSGRGGLAGELFF.

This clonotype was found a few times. The CDR3, as DNA: TGTGCCAGCAGCTTTTTAGATACGCAGTATTTT. Protein: CASSFLDTQYF. The chain uses TRBV7-9 and TRBJ2-3; D is ambiguous. The germline V and J ends were trimmed by 3 bases and 5 bases, with 3 bases remaining between them. The CDR3 runs to 11 residues. Germline CDR1 reads SEHNR; CDR2 reads FQNEAQ (reference sequence).

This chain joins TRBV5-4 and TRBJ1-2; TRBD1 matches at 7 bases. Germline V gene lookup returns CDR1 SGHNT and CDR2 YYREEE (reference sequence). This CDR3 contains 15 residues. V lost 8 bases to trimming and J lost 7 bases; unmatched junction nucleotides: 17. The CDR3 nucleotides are TGTGCCAGGAGCGCCGAGACAGGGCTTGGGGGTGGCTACACCTTC. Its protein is CARSAETGLGGGYTF.